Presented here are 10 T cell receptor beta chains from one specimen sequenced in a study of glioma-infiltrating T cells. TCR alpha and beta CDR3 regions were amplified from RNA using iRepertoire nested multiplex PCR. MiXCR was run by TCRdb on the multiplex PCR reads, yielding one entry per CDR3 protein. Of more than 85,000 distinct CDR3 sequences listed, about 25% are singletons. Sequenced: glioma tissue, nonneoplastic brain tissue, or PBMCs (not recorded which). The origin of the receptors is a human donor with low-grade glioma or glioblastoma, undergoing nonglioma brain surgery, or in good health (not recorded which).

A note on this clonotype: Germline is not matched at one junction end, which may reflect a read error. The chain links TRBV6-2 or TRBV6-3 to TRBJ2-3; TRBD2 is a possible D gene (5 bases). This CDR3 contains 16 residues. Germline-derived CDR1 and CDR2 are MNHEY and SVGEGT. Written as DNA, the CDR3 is TGTGCAAGCAGTCTCCGGACTTGGGTTAGGACAGATACGCAGTATTTT. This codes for CASSLRTWVRTDTQYF.

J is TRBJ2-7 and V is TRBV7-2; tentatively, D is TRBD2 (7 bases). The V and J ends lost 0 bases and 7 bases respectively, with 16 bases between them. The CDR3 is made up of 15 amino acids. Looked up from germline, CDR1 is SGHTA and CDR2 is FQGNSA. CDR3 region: CASSLAGGPYNEQYF. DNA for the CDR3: TGTGCCAGCAGCTTAGCGGGGGGGCCCTACAATGAGCAGTACTTC.

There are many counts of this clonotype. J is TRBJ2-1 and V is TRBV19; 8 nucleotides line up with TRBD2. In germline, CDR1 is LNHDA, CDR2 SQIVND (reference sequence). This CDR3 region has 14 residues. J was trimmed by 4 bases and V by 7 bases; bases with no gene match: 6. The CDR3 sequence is CASTSSGYYNEQFF. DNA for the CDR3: TGTGCCAGTACTTCTAGCGGGTATTACAATGAGCAGTTCTTC.

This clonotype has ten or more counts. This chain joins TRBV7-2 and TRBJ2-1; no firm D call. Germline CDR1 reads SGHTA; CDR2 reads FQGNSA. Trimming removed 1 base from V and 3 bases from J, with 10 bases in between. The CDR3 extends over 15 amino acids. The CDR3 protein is CASSLDSSFYNEQFF. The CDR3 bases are TGTGCCAGCAGCTTAGACAGCTCCTTCTACAATGAGCAGTTCTTC.

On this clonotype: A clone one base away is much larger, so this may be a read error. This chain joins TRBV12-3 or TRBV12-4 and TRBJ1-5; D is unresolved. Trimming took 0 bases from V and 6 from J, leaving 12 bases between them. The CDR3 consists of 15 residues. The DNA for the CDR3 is TGTGCCAGCAGTTTAGCGCGCTGGGCGGGTCAGCCCCAGCATTTT. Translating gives CASSLARWAGQPQHF.

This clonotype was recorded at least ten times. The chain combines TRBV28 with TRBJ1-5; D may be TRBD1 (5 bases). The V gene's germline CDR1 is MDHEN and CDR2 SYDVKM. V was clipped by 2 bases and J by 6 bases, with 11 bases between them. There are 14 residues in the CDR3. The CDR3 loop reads CASSLQGGGQPQHF. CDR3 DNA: TGTGCCAGCAGTTTACAGGGCGGAGGTCAGCCCCAGCATTTT. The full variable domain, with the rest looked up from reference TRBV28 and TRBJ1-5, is DVKVTQSSRYLVKRTGEKVFLECVQDMDHENMFWYRQDPGLGLRLIYFSYDVKMKEKGDIPEGYSVSREKKERFSLILESASTNQTSMYLCASSLQGGGQPQHFGDGTRLSIL.

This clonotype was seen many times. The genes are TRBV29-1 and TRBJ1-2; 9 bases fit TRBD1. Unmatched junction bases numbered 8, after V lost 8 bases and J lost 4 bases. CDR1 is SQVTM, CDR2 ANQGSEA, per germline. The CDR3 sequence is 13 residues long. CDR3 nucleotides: TGCAGCTTACGGACAGGGGCCGGCTATGGCTACACCTTC. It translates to CSLRTGAGYGYTF.

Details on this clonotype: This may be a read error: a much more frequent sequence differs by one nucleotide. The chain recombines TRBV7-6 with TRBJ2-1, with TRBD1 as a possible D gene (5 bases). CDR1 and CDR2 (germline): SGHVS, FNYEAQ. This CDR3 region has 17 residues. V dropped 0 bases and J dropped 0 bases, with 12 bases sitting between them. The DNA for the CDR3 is TGTGCCAGCAGCTTAGCGCTAGGGGCCAGCTCCTACAATGAGCAGTTCTTC. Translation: CASSLALGASSYNEQFF.

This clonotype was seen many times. CDR3 nucleotide sequence: TGTGCCAGCAGAAAAACAGGGGACGGTAATCAGCCCCAGCATTTT. Translating it yields CASRKTGDGNQPQHF. The V and J genes are TRBV2 and TRBJ1-5; 7 positions match TRBD1. Losses at the gene ends were 6 bases for V and 4 bases for J; bases not matched to a gene: 9. Germline values: CDR1 SNHLY, CDR2 FYNNEI. The CDR3 runs 15 residues.

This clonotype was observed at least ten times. The CDR3, as DNA: TGTGCCATCAGTGAGACCCGACTAGCGGGAGCTACAGATACGCAGTATTTT. It encodes CAISETRLAGATDTQYF. This sequence joins TRBV10-3 and TRBJ2-3, with 12 bases aligning to TRBD2. The CDR3 contains 17 residues. Germline V gene data show CDR1 as ENHRY and CDR2 as SYGVKD. The V and J ends lost 2 bases and 3 bases, in that order; junction bases with no gene match: 6.